The 11 T cell receptor beta chains below all came from one sample that was sequenced in a study of T cell clones after liver transplantation. Assay used: immunoSEQ multiplex PCR; TCRdb lists only in-frame clones, some missing. The repertoire holds around 20,000 clones, with 88% as singletons. This material consisted of CD8+ T cells from blood, taken before liver transplant. The receptors were gathered from a human donor who received a liver transplant.

This chain uses TRBV7-9 with TRBJ2-1; D is undetermined. The CDR3 consists of 13 residues. Germline values: CDR1 SEHNR, CDR2 FQNEAQ (reference sequence). Trimming stripped 8 bases from V and 3 bases from J, with 11 bases between. The CDR3: CASSLNLYNEQFF. The CDR3 DNA reads TGTGCCAGCTCGCTTAACCTCTACAATGAGCAGTTCTTC.

CDR3 sequence: CASSVNVGTEAFF. The CDR3 nucleotides read TGTGCCAGCAGTGTAAACGTAGGTACTGAAGCTTTCTTT. V and J are TRBV25-1 and TRBJ1-1; no clear D. Germline V gene data show CDR1 as MGHDK and CDR2 as SYGVNS. The CDR3 has 13 residues. The ends were cut back, 4 bases at V and 5 bases at J, with 11 bases in the middle.

The count of this clone is one. This chain connects TRBV7-9 to TRBJ2-2, with no clear D. The CDR3 consists of 13 residues. Germline V lookup: CDR1 SEHNR, CDR2 FQNEAQ (reference sequence). Deletions cut 0 bases from V and 5 bases from J, with 4 bases between. The CDR3 bases are TGTGCCAGCAGCTTAGCGAGGACCGGGGAGCTGTTTTTT. It codes for CASSLARTGELFF.

V gene TRBV11-2 combines with J gene TRBJ2-7; 10 bases are a match to TRBD2. The germline gives CDR1 SGHAT, CDR2 FQNNGV. This CDR3 has 14 residues. Germline trimming cut 4 bases from V and 2 bases from J; bases unmatched to any gene: 2. This chain's CDR3 is CASSSLAGTYEQYF. The CDR3 DNA is TGTGCCAGCAGCTCACTAGCGGGAACCTACGAGCAGTACTTC.

The V gene is TRBV9, the J gene TRBJ2-3, with no clear D. Between the trimmed V and J ends, which lost 6 bases and 2 bases, there was a span of 7 bases. The length of the CDR3 is 12 residues. Per the germline V gene, CDR1 is SGDLS and CDR2 is YYNGEE. The CDR3 nucleotides read TGTGCCAGCAAAGGCACCACAGATACGCAGTATTTT. The encoded protein is CASKGTTDTQYF.

The gene calls are TRBV4-1 and TRBJ2-5; D may be TRBD1 or TRBD2 (5 bases each). Trimming took off 1 base at V and 0 bases at J, with 9 bases between the two ends. The CDR3 length is 15 residues. In germline, CDR1 is MGHRA, CDR2 YSYEKL. Here the CDR3 reads CASSQVRGYQETQYF. DNA of the CDR3: TGCGCCAGCAGCCAAGTACGGGGCTACCAAGAGACCCAGTACTTC.

The chain employs TRBV19 and TRBJ1-1; D not certain. This CDR3 comprises 14 residues. V was cut by 3 bases and J by 1 base, with 9 bases left in between. CDR1 and CDR2 (germline): LNHDA, SQIVND (reference sequence). The CDR3 loop reads CASSMVVPNTEAFF. Here the CDR3 DNA reads TGTGCCAGTAGTATGGTGGTCCCGAACACTGAAGCTTTCTTT.

The chain carries TRBV19 and TRBJ1-2; no firm D call. Trimming took off 5 bases at V and 5 bases at J, with 12 bases between the two ends. The CDR3 runs to 13 residues. In germline, CDR1 is LNHDA, CDR2 SQIVND (reference sequence). The CDR3, as DNA: TGTGCCAGTAGTCATGCCGGAGGATATGGCTACACCTTC. Encoded protein: CASSHAGGYGYTF.

This clone was counted a few times. The chain uses TRBV7-6 and TRBJ2-7; D is possibly TRBD2 (5 bases). The length of the CDR3 is 13 residues. V was shortened by 2 bases and J by 4 bases, with 9 bases between the two germline ends. Germline loops: CDR1 SGHVS, CDR2 FNYEAQ. This CDR3 reads CASSLSGLYEQYF. In DNA form, the CDR3 reads TGTGCCAGCAGCTTATCGGGATTATACGAGCAGTACTTC.

The chain carries TRBV15 and TRBJ1-5; D not certain. Germline V gene sequence: CDR1 LNHNV, CDR2 YYDKDF (reference sequence). Trimming took 3 bases from V and 0 from J, leaving 9 bases between them. The CDR3 has 15 residues. Here the CDR3 reads CATSRGTVSNQPQHF. The DNA for the CDR3 is TGTGCCACCAGCAGGGGTACAGTTAGCAATCAGCCCCAGCATTTT.

The V gene is TRBV7-9, the J gene TRBJ2-5; a possible D gene is TRBD2 (6 bases). Germline V CDR1 and CDR2: SEHNR, FQNEAQ (reference sequence). The length of the CDR3 is 16 residues. The V gene lost 0 bases and the J gene lost 5 bases, with 16 bases spanning the gap. CDR3 bases: TGTGCCAGCAGCTTAGCGAGGGCGGGATTAGGGGAGACCCAGTACTTC. It yields the protein CASSLARAGLGETQYF.